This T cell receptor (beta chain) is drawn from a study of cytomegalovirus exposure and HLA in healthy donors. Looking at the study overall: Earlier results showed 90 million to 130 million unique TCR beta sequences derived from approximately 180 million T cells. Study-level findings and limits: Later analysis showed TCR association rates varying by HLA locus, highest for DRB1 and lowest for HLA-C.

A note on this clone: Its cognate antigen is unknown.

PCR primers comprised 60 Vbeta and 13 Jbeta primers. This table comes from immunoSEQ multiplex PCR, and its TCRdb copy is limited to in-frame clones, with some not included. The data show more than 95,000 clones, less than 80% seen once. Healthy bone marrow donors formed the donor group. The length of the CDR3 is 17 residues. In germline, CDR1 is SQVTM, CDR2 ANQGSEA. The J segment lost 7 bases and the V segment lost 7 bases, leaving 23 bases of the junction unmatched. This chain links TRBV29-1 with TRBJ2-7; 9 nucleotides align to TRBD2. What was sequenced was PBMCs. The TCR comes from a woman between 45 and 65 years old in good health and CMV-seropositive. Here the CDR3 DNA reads TGCAGCGCCACCGGTTTTAAGAATAGCGGGAGAGCTTATGAGCAGTACTTC. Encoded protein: CSATGFKNSGRAYEQYF.